The 9 T cell receptor beta chains listed next were all sequenced from one sample in a study of blood T cell repertoires in COVID-19. The repertoire was sequenced with immunoSEQ multiplex PCR; TCRdb's copy has only in-frame clones and lacks some. The table lists 200,000 to 250,000 clones, around 82% of them singletons. The material sequenced was peripheral blood. The receptors shown here come from a middle-aged woman with acute or convalescent COVID-19.

The chain is built from TRBV6-1 and TRBJ2-7, with D perhaps matching TRBD2 (5 bases). V was trimmed by 3 bases and J by 1 base, leaving 16 bases between them. Germline CDR1 reads MNHNS; CDR2 reads SASEGT. The CDR3 has 16 residues. CDR3 bases: TGTGCCAGCAGTGATTCTAGAGGGATTCTTTCCTACGAGCAGTACTTC. Protein sequence: CASSDSRGILSYEQYF.

This clone occurred a few times. This chain uses TRBV13 with TRBJ1-2; D not resolved. The germline V gene encodes CDR1 PRHDT and CDR2 FYEKMQ (reference sequence). V was trimmed by 6 bases and J by 3 bases, leaving 14 bases between them. The length of the CDR3 is 14 residues. The CDR3 bases are TGTGCCAGCAGTCAAACCCTTAGCGACTATGGCTACACCTTC. Residues: CASSQTLSDYGYTF.

As to this clone: Other nucleotide sequences from this sample produce the same CDR3. V gene TRBV24-1 combines with J gene TRBJ2-1, with 12 bases that match TRBD2. Germline V gene data show CDR1 as KGHDR and CDR2 as SFDVKD. J gave up 2 bases and V 2 bases, and 3 bases lay outside the gene matches. The CDR3 consists of 17 residues. The CDR3 DNA reads as TGTGCCACCAGTGATTCGGCTAGCGGGAGGGCCTACAATGAGCAGTTCTTC. This encodes CATSDSASGRAYNEQFF.

The chain has TRBV5-1 and TRBJ1-1, with D maybe TRBD1 (6 bases). This CDR3 region has 14 residues. V was cut by 5 bases and J by 5 bases, with 16 bases left in between. The germline V gene encodes CDR1 SGHRS and CDR2 YFSETQ. The CDR3 loop is CASRDQGSRTEAFF. CDR3 DNA: TGCGCCAGCAGAGACCAGGGGTCAAGGACTGAAGCTTTCTTT.

The rearrangement uses TRBV3-1 (or the pseudogene TRBV3-2) and TRBJ2-7; unclear D gene. There are 13 residues in the CDR3. CDR1 LGHDT and CDR2 YNNKEL come from the germline V gene (reference sequence). The ends were cut back, 3 bases at V and 3 bases at J, with 9 bases in the middle. In DNA form, the CDR3 reads TGTGCCAGCAGCCACGGTCCCGGCTACGAGCAGTACTTC. Translation: CASSHGPGYEQYF.

V and J are TRBV15 and TRBJ1-1, with D possibly TRBD1 on 5 matching bases. V was pared by 1 base and J by 1 base, with 7 bases between. The CDR3 sequence is 14 residues long. Germline assignment: CDR1 LNHNV and CDR2 YYDKDF (reference sequence). In DNA, the CDR3 is TGTGCCACCAGCAGAGGGGGGGGGAACACTGAAGCTTTCTTT. Protein: CATSRGGGNTEAFF. The whole variable domain, remainder taken from reference TRBV15 and TRBJ1-1, is DAMVIQNPRYQVTQFGKPVTLSCSQTLNHNVMYWYQQKSSQAPKLLFHYYDKDFNNEADTPDNFQSRRPNTSFCFLDIRSPGLGDTAMYLCATSRGGGNTEAFFGQGTRLTVV.

V and J are TRBV29-1 and TRBJ1-2; D is uncertain. CDR1 SQVTM and CDR2 ANQGSEA come from the germline V gene. V dropped 3 bases and J dropped 6 bases, with 11 bases sitting between them. The CDR3 extends over 12 amino acids. In nucleotides, the CDR3 is TGCAGCGTTGACCGGGTCCGGGATGGCTACACCTTC. This encodes CSVDRVRDGYTF.

The rearrangement uses TRBV27 and TRBJ1-6; D gene unclear. The CDR3 contains 16 residues. V was clipped by 3 bases and J by 5 bases, with 14 bases between them. Germline V gives CDR1 MNHEY, CDR2 SMNVEV (reference sequence). CDR3 loop: CASSFTSVGHNSPLHF. CDR3 DNA sequence: TGTGCCAGCAGTTTTACGAGCGTTGGCCATAATTCACCCCTCCACTTT.

This chain joins TRBV6-5 and TRBJ1-1; TRBD1 aligns across 8 bases. The length of the CDR3 is 14 residues. CDR1 MNHEY and CDR2 SVGAGI come from the germline V gene. After removal of 5 bases from V and 4 bases from J, the junction contained 6 bases not matched to a gene. The CDR3 nucleotides read TGTGCCAGCAGTATGGACAGGGACGGCACTGAAGCTTTCTTT. This sequence encodes CASSMDRDGTEAFF.